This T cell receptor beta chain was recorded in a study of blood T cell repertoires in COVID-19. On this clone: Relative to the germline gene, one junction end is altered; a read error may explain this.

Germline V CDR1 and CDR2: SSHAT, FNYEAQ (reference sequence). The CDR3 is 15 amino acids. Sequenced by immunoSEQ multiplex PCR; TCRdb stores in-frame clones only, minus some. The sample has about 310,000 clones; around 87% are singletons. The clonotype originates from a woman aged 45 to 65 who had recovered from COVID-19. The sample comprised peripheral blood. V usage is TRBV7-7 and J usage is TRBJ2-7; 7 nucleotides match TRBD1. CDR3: CASSLYPGQSYEQYF. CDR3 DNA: TGTGCTAGCAGCTTATATCCGGGACAGAGTTACGAGCAGTACTTC.